The sample holds many counts of the clone carrying this T cell receptor beta chain. What it recognizes is unknown. MiXCR was run by TCRdb on the 5' RACE reads, yielding one entry per CDR3 protein. The sample contains under 40,000 distinct CDR3 sequences, less than 9% of which appear only once. The data were obtained in a study of neurological immune-mediated disorders. Study observations and caveats: Private repertoires in all groups were suggested by the finding that expanded clones across subjects shared no CDR3 amino acid sequences.

The CDR3 loop spans 16 amino acids. V trimming: 6 bases; J trimming: 0 bases; junction bases outside the gene matches: 9. Germline V gene lookup returns CDR1 MDHEN and CDR2 SYDVKM. The sorted libraries involved the use of some 1 million CD4+ or CD8+ T cells. Sequenced: CD4+ T cells from blood. The receptor's source is a man aged 45-60 years in good health. The rearrangement joins TRBV28 to TRBJ2-7; 9 bases are shared with TRBD1. CDR3 in amino acids: CASRGQGHPSSYEQYF. Here the CDR3 DNA reads TGTGCCAGCAGGGGACAGGGTCACCCTAGCTCCTACGAGCAGTACTTC.